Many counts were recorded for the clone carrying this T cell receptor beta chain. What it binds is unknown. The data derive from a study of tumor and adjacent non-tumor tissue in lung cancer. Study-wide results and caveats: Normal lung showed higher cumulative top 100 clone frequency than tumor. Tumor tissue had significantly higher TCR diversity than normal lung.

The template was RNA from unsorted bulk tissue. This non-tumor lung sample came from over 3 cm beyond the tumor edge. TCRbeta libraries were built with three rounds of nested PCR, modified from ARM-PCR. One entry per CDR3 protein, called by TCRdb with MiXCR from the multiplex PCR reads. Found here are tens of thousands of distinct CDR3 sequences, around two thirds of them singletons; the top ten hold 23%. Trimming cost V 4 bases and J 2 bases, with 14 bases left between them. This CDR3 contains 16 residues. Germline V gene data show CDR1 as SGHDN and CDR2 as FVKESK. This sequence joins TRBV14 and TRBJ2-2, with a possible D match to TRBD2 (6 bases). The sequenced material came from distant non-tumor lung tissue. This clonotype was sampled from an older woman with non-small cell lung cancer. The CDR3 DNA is TGTGCCAGCAGCCCTCCCGGGACTTTAAACACCGGGGAGCTGTTTTTT. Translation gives CASSPPGTLNTGELFF.